This TCR beta chain derives from a study of vaccination effects on CD4 cells after COVID-19. A remark on this clone: The antigen remains undetermined.

The V and J ends lost 0 bases and 8 bases, in that order; junction bases with no gene match: 8. The CDR3 totals 16 residues. Germline V gene lookup returns CDR1 SGHDT and CDR2 YYEEEE. Findings of the study overall: After vaccination of healthy people, only 1 of 255 vaccine-induced clones cross-reacted with common cold coronaviruses. After vaccination, at late timepoints, clones induced by infection and by vaccine contracted markedly.

CD4+ T cells specific for antigen were expanded with viral peptide pools by the ViraFEST assay before sequencing. Subsequent to 10 days of culture, CD4+ T cells were isolated. Participants were given two doses of BNT162b2 or mRNA-1273 vaccine. Researchers swapped half the medium for IL-2 medium on both days 3 and 7. Sequencing was performed with immunoSEQ multiplex PCR; in TCRdb, only in-frame clones are kept and a portion is missing. In the table there are some 29,000 clones, around 74% of which are singletons. The sample here was CD4+ T cells from PBMCs cultured with HCoV-OC43 spike peptides, taken after COVID-19 vaccination. Subset denoted: HCoV-OC43 spike overlapping peptide pool stimulation. The TCR sequence derives from a human donor who received a COVID-19 vaccine. The gene calls are TRBV5-6 and TRBJ2-5, with 12 bases fitting TRBD2. The CDR3 protein is CASSLASTSGSRTQYF. In DNA form, the CDR3 reads TGTGCCAGCAGCTTGGCATCGACTAGCGGGAGTCGTACCCAGTACTTC. The variable domain in full, completed from reference TRBV5-6 and TRBJ2-5, reads DAGVTQSPTHLIKTRGQQVTLRCSPKSGHDTVSWYQQALGQGPQFIFQYYEEEERQRGNFPDRFSGHQFPNYSSELNVNALLLGDSALYLCASSLASTSGSRTQYFGPGTRLLVL.